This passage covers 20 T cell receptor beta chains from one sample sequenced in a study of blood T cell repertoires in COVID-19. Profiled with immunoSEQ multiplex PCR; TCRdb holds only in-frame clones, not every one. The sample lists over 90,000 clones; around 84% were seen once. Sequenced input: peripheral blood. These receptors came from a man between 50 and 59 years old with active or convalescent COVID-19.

The CDR3 reads CAIPPGAPQETQYF. The CDR3 DNA sequence: TGTGCCATCCCCCCAGGGGCTCCACAAGAGACCCAGTACTTC. The rearrangement uses TRBV10-3 and TRBJ2-5; the D gene is possibly TRBD1 (6 bases). CDR3 length equals 14 residues. Germline CDR1 and CDR2: ENHRY and SYGVKD. V was shortened by 8 bases and J by 2 bases, with 15 bases between the two germline ends.

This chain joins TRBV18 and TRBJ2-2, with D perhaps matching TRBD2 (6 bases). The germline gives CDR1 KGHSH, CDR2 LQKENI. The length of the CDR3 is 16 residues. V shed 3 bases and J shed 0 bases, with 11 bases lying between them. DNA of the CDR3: TGTGCCAGCTCACCTGGCGGGACTTCGAACACCGGGGAGCTGTTTTTT. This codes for CASSPGGTSNTGELFF.

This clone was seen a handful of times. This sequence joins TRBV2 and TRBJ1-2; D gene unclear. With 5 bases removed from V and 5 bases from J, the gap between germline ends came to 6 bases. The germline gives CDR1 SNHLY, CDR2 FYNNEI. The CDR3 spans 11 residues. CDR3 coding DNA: TGTGCCAGCAGTTCGGGGTATGGCTACACCTTC. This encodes CASSSGYGYTF.

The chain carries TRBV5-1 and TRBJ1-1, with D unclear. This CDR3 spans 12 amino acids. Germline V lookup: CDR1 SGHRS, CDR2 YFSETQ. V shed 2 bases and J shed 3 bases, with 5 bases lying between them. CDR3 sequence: CASSFGDTEAFF. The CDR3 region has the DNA TGCGCCAGCAGCTTCGGGGACACTGAAGCTTTCTTT. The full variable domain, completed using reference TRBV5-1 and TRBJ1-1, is KAGVTQTPRYLIKTRGQQVTLSCSPISGHRSVSWYQQTPGQGLQFLFEYFSETQRNKGNFPGRFSGRQFSNSRSEMNVSTLELGDSALYLCASSFGDTEAFFGQGTRLTVV.

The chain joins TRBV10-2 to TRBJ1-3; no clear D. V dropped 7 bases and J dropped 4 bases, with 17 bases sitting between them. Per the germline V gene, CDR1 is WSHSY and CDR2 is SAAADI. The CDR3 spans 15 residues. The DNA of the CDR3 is TGCGCCAGCAAGGAGGACCGCAGGAACGGAAACACCATATATTTT. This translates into CASKEDRRNGNTIYF.

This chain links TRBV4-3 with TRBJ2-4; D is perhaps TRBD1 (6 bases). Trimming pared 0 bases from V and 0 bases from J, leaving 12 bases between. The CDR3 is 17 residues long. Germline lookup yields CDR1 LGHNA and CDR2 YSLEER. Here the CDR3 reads CASSQDPGQLAKNIQYF. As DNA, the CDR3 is TGCGCCAGCAGCCAAGATCCGGGACAACTAGCCAAAAACATTCAGTACTTC.

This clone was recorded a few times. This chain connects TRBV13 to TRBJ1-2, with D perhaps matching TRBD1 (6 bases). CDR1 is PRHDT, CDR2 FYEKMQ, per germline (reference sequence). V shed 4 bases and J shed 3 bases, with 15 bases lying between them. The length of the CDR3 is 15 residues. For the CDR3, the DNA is TGTGCCAGCAGCTCGACAGGCAGGGGTGACTATGGCTACACCTTC. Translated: CASSSTGRGDYGYTF. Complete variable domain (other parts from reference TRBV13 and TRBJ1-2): AAGVIQSPRHLIKEKRETATLKCYPIPRHDTVYWYQQGPGQDPQFLISFYEKMQSDKGSIPDRFSAQQFSDYHSELNMSSLELGDSALYFCASSSTGRGDYGYTFGSGTRLTVV.

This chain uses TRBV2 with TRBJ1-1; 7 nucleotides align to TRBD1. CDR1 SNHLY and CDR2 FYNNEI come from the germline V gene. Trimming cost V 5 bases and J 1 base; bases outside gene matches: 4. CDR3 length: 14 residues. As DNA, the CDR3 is TGTGCCAGCAGTCTGACAGGGCCGAACACTGAAGCTTTCTTT. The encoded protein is CASSLTGPNTEAFF.

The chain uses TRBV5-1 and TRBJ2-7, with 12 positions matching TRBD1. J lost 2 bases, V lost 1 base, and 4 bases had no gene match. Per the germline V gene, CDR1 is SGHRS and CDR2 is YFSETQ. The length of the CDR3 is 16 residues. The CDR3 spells CASSLTGQGAAYEQYF. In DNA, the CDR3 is TGCGCCAGCAGCTTGACGGGACAGGGGGCGGCCTACGAGCAGTACTTC.

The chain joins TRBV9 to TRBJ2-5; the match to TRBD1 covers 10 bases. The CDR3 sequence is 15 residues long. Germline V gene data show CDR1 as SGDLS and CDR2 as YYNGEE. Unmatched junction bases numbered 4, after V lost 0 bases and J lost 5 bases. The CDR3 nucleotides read TGTGCCAGCAGCGTAGGGACAGGGGGATACGAGACCCAGTACTTC. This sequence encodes CASSVGTGGYETQYF.

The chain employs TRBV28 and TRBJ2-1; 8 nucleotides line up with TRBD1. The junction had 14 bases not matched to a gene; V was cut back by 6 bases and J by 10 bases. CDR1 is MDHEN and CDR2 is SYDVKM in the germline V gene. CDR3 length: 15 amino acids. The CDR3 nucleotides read TGTGCCAGCAGCCCACCAGGGACAGGCCTCGGGGAGCAGTTCTTC. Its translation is CASSPPGTGLGEQFF.

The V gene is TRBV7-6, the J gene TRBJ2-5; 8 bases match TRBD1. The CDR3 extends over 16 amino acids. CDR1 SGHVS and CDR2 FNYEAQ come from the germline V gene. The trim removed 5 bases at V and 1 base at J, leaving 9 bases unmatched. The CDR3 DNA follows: TGTGCCAGCAGCCCCCCCGGGACAGGCAGCCAAGAGACCCAGTACTTC. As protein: CASSPPGTGSQETQYF. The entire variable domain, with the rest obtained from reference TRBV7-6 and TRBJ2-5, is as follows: GAGVSQSPRYKVTKRGQDVALRCDPISGHVSLYWYRQALGQGPEFLTYFNYEAQQDKSGLPNDRFSAERPEGSISTLTIQRTEQRDSAMYRCASSPPGTGSQETQYFGPGTRLLVL.

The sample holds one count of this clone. The CDR3 loop is CASSHSTGYTF. The CDR3 DNA follows: TGTGCCAGCAGCCATTCGACAGGCTACACCTTC. The chain uses TRBV14 and TRBJ1-2; no definite D call. The germline V gene encodes CDR1 SGHDN and CDR2 FVKESK. The CDR3 runs to 11 residues. Trimming stripped 3 bases from V and 8 bases from J, with 7 bases between.

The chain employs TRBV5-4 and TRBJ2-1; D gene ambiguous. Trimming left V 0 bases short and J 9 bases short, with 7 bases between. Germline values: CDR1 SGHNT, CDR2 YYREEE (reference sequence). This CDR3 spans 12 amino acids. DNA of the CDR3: TGTGCCAGCAGCTTGGATGGGCTTGAGCAGTTCTTC. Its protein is CASSLDGLEQFF.

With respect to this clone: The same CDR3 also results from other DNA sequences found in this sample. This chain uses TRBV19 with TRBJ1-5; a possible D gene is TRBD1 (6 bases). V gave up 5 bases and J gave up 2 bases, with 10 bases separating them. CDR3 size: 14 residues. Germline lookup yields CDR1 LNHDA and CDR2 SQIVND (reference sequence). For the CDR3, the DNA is TGTGCCAGTAGTGGGGCAGGGGGCAATCAGCCCCAGCATTTT. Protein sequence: CASSGAGGNQPQHF.

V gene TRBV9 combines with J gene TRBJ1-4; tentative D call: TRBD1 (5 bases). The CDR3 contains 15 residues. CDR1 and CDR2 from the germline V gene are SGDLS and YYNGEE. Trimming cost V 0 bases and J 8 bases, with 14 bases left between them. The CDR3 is CASSVDGRAEEKLFF. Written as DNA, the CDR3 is TGTGCCAGCAGCGTAGATGGCAGGGCGGAGGAAAAACTGTTTTTT.

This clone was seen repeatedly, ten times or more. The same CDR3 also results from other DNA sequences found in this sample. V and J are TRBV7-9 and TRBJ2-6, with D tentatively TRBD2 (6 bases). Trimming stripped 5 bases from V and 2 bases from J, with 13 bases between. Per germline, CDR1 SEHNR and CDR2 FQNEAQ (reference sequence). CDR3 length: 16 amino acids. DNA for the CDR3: TGTGCCAGCAGCCTAGGCGGGGTTCCTGGGGCCAACGTCCTGACTTTC. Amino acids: CASSLGGVPGANVLTF.

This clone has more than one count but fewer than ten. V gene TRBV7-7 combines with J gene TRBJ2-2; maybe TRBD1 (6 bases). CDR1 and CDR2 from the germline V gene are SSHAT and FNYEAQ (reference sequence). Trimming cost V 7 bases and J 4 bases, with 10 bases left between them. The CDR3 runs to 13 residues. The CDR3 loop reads CASTGETTGELFF. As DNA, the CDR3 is TGTGCCAGCACAGGGGAAACCACCGGGGAGCTGTTTTTT.

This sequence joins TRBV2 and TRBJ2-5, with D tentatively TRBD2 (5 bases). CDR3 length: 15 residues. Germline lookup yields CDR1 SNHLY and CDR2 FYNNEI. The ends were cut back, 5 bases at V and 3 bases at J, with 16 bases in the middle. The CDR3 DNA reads TGTGCCAGCAGTTGGTCTACCCCCGGGAAAGAGACCCAGTACTTC. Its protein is CASSWSTPGKETQYF.

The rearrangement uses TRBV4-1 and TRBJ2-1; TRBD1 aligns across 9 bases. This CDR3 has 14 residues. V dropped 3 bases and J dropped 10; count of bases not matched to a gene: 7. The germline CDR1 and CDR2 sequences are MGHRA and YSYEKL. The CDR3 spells CASSQTQGAGEQFF. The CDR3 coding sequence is TGCGCCAGCAGCCAGACACAGGGGGCTGGGGAGCAGTTCTTC.